This T cell receptor (beta chain) was identified during a study of T cell changes during pregnancy in multiple sclerosis. V was cut by 5 bases and J by 4 bases, with 12 bases left in between. The CDR3 totals 14 residues. CDR1 SGHTA and CDR2 FQGNSA come from the germline V gene. Using immunoSEQ multiplex PCR, the repertoire was profiled, and TCRdb retains in-frame clones only, with some absent. Here the sample spans 100,000 or so clones, 90% to 95% being singletons. The receptor was derived from a female donor with multiple sclerosis, enrolled in a pregnancy study. This chain connects TRBV7-2 to TRBJ2-1; D not certain. This specimen was peripheral blood, taken before pregnancy. The chain's CDR3 is CASSILVPYNEQFF. The CDR3 DNA sequence: TGTGCCAGCAGCATTCTAGTTCCTTACAATGAGCAGTTCTTC.